This TCR beta chain was captured by sequencing in a study of T-cell reconstitution after alpha-beta-depleted transplantation in children. It was with unique molecular identifiers that the TCRbeta library was prepared. TCRdb re-called the PCR reads through MiXCR, storing one row per CDR3 protein. The data show around 500,000 distinct CDR3 sequences, under 15% seen once. This clonotype was detected many times. This receptor was identified in a human donor who donated a stem cell graft to a child with combined immunodeficiency. The input for sequencing was PBMCs from the stem cell graft donor, taken from the stem cell graft.

In DNA form, the CDR3 reads TGCGCCAGCAGCTCGGGCTGGGGGCAGGGCCGTCACTACGAGCAGTACTTC. Residues: CASSSGWGQGRHYEQYF. J is TRBJ2-7 and V is TRBV5-1, with TRBD1 as a possible D gene (6 bases). This CDR3 has 17 residues. Trimming pared 3 bases from V and 3 bases from J, leaving 22 bases between. Per the germline V gene, CDR1 is SGHRS and CDR2 is YFSETQ.